These 2 T cell receptor beta chains share one sample of origin, sequenced in a study of blood T cell repertoires in COVID-19. Measured with immunoSEQ multiplex PCR; TCRdb has only the in-frame clones, and not every one. The data show around 130,000 clones, approximately 86% seen once. The sequenced material came from peripheral blood. The receptor source for this set is a woman aged 50 to 65 who had recovered from COVID-19.

The chain couples TRBV5-5 to TRBJ2-5; D is undetermined. Germline CDR1 is SGHKS and CDR2 is YYEKEE (reference sequence). The CDR3 totals 13 residues. Trimming removed 4 bases from V and 2 bases from J, with 9 bases in between. The CDR3 DNA reads as TGTGCCAGCAGCCCGGGTCCTCAAGAGACCCAGTACTTC. Its translation: CASSPGPQETQYF.

The chain links TRBV5-1 to TRBJ2-7; possible D gene TRBD1, 5 bases. The germline V and J ends were trimmed by 2 bases and 0 bases, with 9 bases remaining between them. This CDR3 is built from 14 residues. The germline gives CDR1 SGHRS, CDR2 YFSETQ. CDR3: CASSLGVSSYEQYF. In DNA form, the CDR3 reads TGCGCCAGCAGCTTAGGGGTCAGCTCCTACGAGCAGTACTTC.